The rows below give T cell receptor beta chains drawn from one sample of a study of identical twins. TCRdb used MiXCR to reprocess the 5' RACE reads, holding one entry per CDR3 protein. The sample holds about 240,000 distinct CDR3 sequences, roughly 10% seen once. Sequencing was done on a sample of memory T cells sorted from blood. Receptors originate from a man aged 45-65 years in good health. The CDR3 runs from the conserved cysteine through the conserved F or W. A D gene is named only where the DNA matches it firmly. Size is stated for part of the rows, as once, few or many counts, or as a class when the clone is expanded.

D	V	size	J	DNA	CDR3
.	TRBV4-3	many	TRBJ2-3	TGCGCCAGCAGCCAAGATTGGGACAACTCCTATACGCAGTATTTT	CASSQDWDNSYTQYF
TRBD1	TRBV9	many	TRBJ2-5	TGTGCCAGCAGCGTAGATGGGACAGGCAAGGAGACCCAGTACTTC	CASSVDGTGKETQYF
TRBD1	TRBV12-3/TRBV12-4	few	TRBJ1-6	TGTGCCAGCAGTTTAGACTGGGACAGGGCAATACGGTCACCCCTCCACTTT	CASSLDWDRAIRSPLHF
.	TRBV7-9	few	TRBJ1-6	TGTGCCAGCAGCCCAGTAGGCGGGAACTCCTATAATTCACCCCTCCACTTT	CASSPVGGNSYNSPLHF
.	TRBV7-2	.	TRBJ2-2	TGTGCCAGCAGCAAAGGGGGAGGGGCCGGGGAGCTGTTTTTT	CASSKGGGAGELFF
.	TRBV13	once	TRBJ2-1	TGTGCCAGCAGCTTTTCTATCCGGGACGGGTCCTACAATGAGCAGTTCTTC	CASSFSIRDGSYNEQFF
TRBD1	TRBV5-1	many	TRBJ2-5	TGCGCCAGCAGCTTGGCGGGACAGGGGCCCGAGACCCAGTACTTC	CASSLAGQGPETQYF
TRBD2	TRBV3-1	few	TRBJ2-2	TGTGCCAGCAGCGGACTAGCGGGAACCGGGGAGCTGTTTTTT	CASSGLAGTGELFF
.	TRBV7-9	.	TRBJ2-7	TGTGCCAGCAGTAAAGGGGAATCGGCTAGCGAGCAGTACTTC	CASSKGESASEQYF
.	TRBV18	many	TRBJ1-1	TGTGCCAGCTCACCAGATGCCACGCAGCGGGCTGAAGCTTTCTTT	CASSPDATQRAEAFF
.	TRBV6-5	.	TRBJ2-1	TGTGCCAGCAGACTCACCCCCGATGAGCAGTTCTTC	CASRLTPDEQFF
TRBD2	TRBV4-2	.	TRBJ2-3	TGTGCCAGCAGCCAAGGCTCATCTAGCGGGAGCACAGATACGCAGTATTTT	CASSQGSSSGSTDTQYF
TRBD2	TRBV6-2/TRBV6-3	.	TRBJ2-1	TGTGCCAGCAGCTGGGCTAGCGGGAGAAAGAATGAGCAGTTCTTC	CASSWASGRKNEQFF
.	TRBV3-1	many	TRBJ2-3	TGTGCCAGCAGCCAAGAATGGCGGGTGCCCCTCACGCAGACAGATACGCAGTATTTT	CASSQEWRVPLTQTDTQYF
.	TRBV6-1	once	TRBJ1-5	TGTGCCAGCACCGAAGGGGGTTGGAGTCAGCCCCAGCATTTT	CASTEGGWSQPQHF
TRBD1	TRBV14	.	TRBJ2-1	TGTGCCAGCAGTCCCGGGACAGGGATTTTAAATGAGCAGTTCTTC	CASSPGTGILNEQFF
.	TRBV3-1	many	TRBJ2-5	TGTGCCAGCAGCCCCTTGGGGTGGGGGTACCAAGAGACCCAGTACTTC	CASSPLGWGYQETQYF
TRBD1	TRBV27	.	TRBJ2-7	TGTGCCAGCAGTTTATTAGGACAGGGAGGCGACGAGCAGTACTTC	CASSLLGQGGDEQYF
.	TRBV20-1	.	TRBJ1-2	TGCAGTGCTAGAGATTACTCCAGCTATGGCTACACCTTC	CSARDYSSYGYTF
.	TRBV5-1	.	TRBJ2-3	TGCGCCAGCAACGTGGGGGGAGATACGCAGTATTTT	CASNVGGDTQYF
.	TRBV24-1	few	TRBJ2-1	TGTGCCACCAGTGATCCCCCTCTTAATGAGCAGTTCTTC	CATSDPPLNEQFF
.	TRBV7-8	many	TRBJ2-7	TGTGCCAGCAGCCCGGGTTTTTCCTACGAGCAGTACTTC	CASSPGFSYEQYF